Each of the 24 T cell receptor beta chains below was sequenced from the same sample in a study of human T cells and chemical hapten exposure. MiXCR, run by TCRdb on the RACE reads, gives a single entry per CDR3 protein. The table lists approximately 350,000 distinct CDR3 sequences, around 7% of them singletons. Sample time point: patch test 1, 2 weeks after DPC sensitization. Stated treatment: therapeutic diphenylcyclopropenone sensitization with weekly scalp DPC. This specimen was whole blood, taken in connection with sensitization to the hapten diphenylcyclopropenone (DPC). All receptors derive from a woman under 30 with alopecia areata. Some clones in this sample may be carry-over from other donors' samples.

The sample holds many counts of this clonotype. This chain's CDR3 is CATSRAGQYNSPLHF. CDR3 nucleotides: TGTGCCACCAGCAGAGCTGGCCAGTATAATTCACCCCTCCACTTT. The gene calls are TRBV15 and TRBJ1-6; D ambiguous. CDR1 and CDR2 from the germline V gene are LNHNV and YYDKDF (reference sequence). Trimming stripped 1 base from V and 4 bases from J, with 8 bases between. The CDR3 loop spans 15 amino acids.

This clonotype was picked up many times. V gene TRBV7-2 combines with J gene TRBJ1-5; D is unclear. The CDR3 length is 14 residues. Looked up from germline, CDR1 is SGHTA and CDR2 is FQGNSA. V lost 5 bases, J lost 2 bases, and 10 bases lay in between. CDR3 in amino acids: CASSLGLGNQPQHF. CDR3 coding DNA: TGTGCCAGCAGCCTAGGACTGGGCAATCAGCCCCAGCATTTT.

In this sample, this clonotype turned up once. The V gene is TRBV28, the J gene TRBJ2-7; the D is unclear. Germline CDR1 is MDHEN and CDR2 is SYDVKM. The CDR3 spans 11 residues. V shed 6 bases and J shed 4 bases, with 7 bases lying between them. The DNA of the CDR3 is TGTGCCAGCAGGTTAGTGTACGAGCAGTACTTC. Amino acid sequence: CASRLVYEQYF.

This clonotype appeared a few times. The chain carries TRBV7-2 and TRBJ2-5; a possible D gene is TRBD1 (6 bases). The germline CDR1 and CDR2 sequences are SGHTA and FQGNSA. Trimming removed 5 bases at V and 3 bases at J, with 10 bases between. The CDR3 covers 13 residues. CDR3 in amino acids: CASSRGFKETQYF. The CDR3 DNA reads as TGTGCCAGCAGCAGGGGGTTTAAAGAGACCCAGTACTTC.

There are a few counts of this clonotype. V usage is TRBV11-2 and J usage is TRBJ1-6, with D uncertain. The germline V and J ends were trimmed by 5 bases and 7 bases, with 12 bases remaining between them. The CDR3 has 14 residues. In germline, CDR1 is SGHAT, CDR2 FQNNGV. CDR3 DNA sequence: TGTGCCAGCAGCCCGGAGATGAGGAATTCACCCCTCCACTTT. It codes for CASSPEMRNSPLHF.

Ten or more counts support this clonotype. The V gene is TRBV29-1, the J gene TRBJ2-1; D not resolved. Trimming shortened V by 1 base and J by 0 bases, and 7 bases separated the two germline ends. The germline V gene has CDR1 SQVTM and CDR2 ANQGSEA. CDR3 length: 14 residues. This chain's CDR3 is CSVEVPLSYNEQFF. The CDR3 DNA follows: TGCAGCGTTGAAGTTCCACTCTCCTACAATGAGCAGTTCTTC.

This clonotype was detected a few times. This rearrangement joins TRBV6-5 to TRBJ1-3, with 7 bases aligning to TRBD1. V lost 0 bases, J lost 1 base, and 0 bases stayed unmatched. The CDR3 length is 15 residues. The germline V gene has CDR1 MNHEY and CDR2 SVGAGI. CDR3 sequence: CASSYSTGSGNTIYF. CDR3 in DNA: TGTGCCAGCAGTTACTCGACAGGGTCTGGAAACACCATATATTTT.

This clonotype was observed a handful of times. The chain links TRBV5-1 to TRBJ2-7; 7 bases line up with TRBD2. CDR3 size: 15 residues. The V gene's germline CDR1 is SGHRS and CDR2 YFSETQ. V shed 4 bases and J 0 bases; nucleotides not matched to a gene: 7. The CDR3 coding sequence is TGCGCCAGCAGCGGAGGAGCGGGGACCTCCTACGAGCAGTACTTC. This codes for CASSGGAGTSYEQYF.

Only a few counts were recorded for this clonotype. The chain employs TRBV20-1 and TRBJ2-3; the D is unclear. V lost 6 bases to trimming and J lost 2 bases, with 12 bases between them. Germline V lookup: CDR1 DFQATT, CDR2 SNEGSKA (reference sequence). This CDR3 is built from 13 residues. The CDR3, as DNA: TGCAGTGCCGAGGCAGGATACACAGATACGCAGTATTTT. Its protein product is CSAEAGYTDTQYF.

The rearrangement links TRBV10-3 to TRBJ2-4; a weak D match, TRBD2 (6 bases). CDR3 length equals 18 residues. Trimming cost V 7 bases and J 0 bases, with 22 bases left between them. Germline-derived CDR1 and CDR2 are ENHRY and SYGVKD. The DNA for the CDR3 is TGTGCCATCACCCTGAGTTGGGGGGACCTCTTAGCCAAAAACATTCAGTACTTC. Amino acids: CAITLSWGDLLAKNIQYF.

This clonotype was seen only a few times. This chain joins TRBV5-1 and TRBJ2-7, with D maybe TRBD1 (6 bases). Trimming removed 4 bases at V and 4 bases at J, with 18 bases between. The CDR3 is 15 residues long. The germline CDR1 and CDR2 sequences are SGHRS and YFSETQ. The CDR3 region is CASSTGTGTVYEQYF. CDR3 sequence (DNA): TGCGCCAGCAGCACCGGAACAGGGACCGTTTACGAGCAGTACTTC. The full variable domain, with the rest looked up from reference TRBV5-1 and TRBJ2-7, is KAGVTQTPRYLIKTRGQQVTLSCSPISGHRSVSWYQQTPGQGLQFLFEYFSETQRNKGNFPGRFSGRQFSNSRSEMNVSTLELGDSALYLCASSTGTGTVYEQYFGPGTRLTVT.

V gene TRBV25-1 combines with J gene TRBJ2-5; D unclear. V lost 0 bases, J lost 6 bases, and 8 bases lay in between. The CDR3 covers 13 residues. CDR1 MGHDK and CDR2 SYGVNS come from the germline V gene. Here the CDR3 reads CASSEYLGQTQYF. The CDR3 DNA reads as TGTGCCAGCAGTGAATACCTCGGGCAGACCCAGTACTTC.

The genes are TRBV27 and TRBJ2-1, with a tentative D call TRBD2 (6 bases). CDR3 length equals 18 residues. Trimming shortened V by 6 bases and J by 4 bases, and 25 bases separated the two germline ends. Per germline, CDR1 MNHEY and CDR2 SMNVEV (reference sequence). The DNA of the CDR3 is TGTGCCAGCAGGACATTTTTTCGGGGGTCCTCCCGGTACAATGAGCAGTTCTTC. Its translation: CASRTFFRGSSRYNEQFF.

This clonotype was counted at least ten times. The rearrangement links TRBV2 to TRBJ2-3; D ambiguous. Germline loops: CDR1 SNHLY, CDR2 FYNNEI. The V end lost 0 bases, the J end lost 3 bases, and 7 bases lay between the germline ends. This CDR3 region has 14 residues. The CDR3 DNA reads as TGTGCCAGCAGTGAAGCTTTTAGGACAGATACGCAGTATTTT. This encodes CASSEAFRTDTQYF.

The sample holds a few counts of this clonotype. The chain uses TRBV24-1 and TRBJ2-5; D is ambiguous. Trimming shortened V by 5 bases and J by 5 bases, and 11 bases separated the two germline ends. The CDR3 sequence is 13 residues long. Germline V gene sequence: CDR1 KGHDR, CDR2 SFDVKD. CDR3 amino acids: CATSAPVIETQYF. The CDR3 DNA reads TGTGCCACCAGTGCCCCAGTAATTGAGACCCAGTACTTC.

The chain uses TRBV6-2 or TRBV6-3 and TRBJ1-5; 7 bases fit TRBD1. Trimming took 6 bases from V and 2 from J; bases not matched to a gene: 10. Germline V gives CDR1 MNHEY, CDR2 SVGEGT. The length of the CDR3 is 16 residues. The CDR3 region has the DNA TGTGCCAGCAGCCCCTGGTTCCAGGGGGGCAATCAGCCCCAGCATTTT. Translating it yields CASSPWFQGGNQPQHF.

The chain couples TRBV4-2 to TRBJ2-7; 9 nucleotides line up with TRBD1. This CDR3 spans 15 amino acids. Per the germline V gene, CDR1 is LGHNA and CDR2 is YNFKEQ. Trimming took 4 bases from V and 4 from J; bases not matched to a gene: 8. Here the CDR3 reads CASSPDRGGTYEQYF. CDR3 DNA sequence: TGTGCCAGCAGCCCAGACAGGGGGGGTACGTACGAGCAGTACTTC.

This clonotype was observed at least ten times. This chain joins TRBV6-5 and TRBJ1-1, with D hard to call. The V end was cut by 0 bases, the J end by 1 base, with 6 bases between. CDR3 size: 14 residues. The germline gives CDR1 MNHEY, CDR2 SVGAGI. CDR3 sequence (DNA): TGTGCCAGCAGTTACTCTGAATCGAACACTGAAGCTTTCTTT. This sequence encodes CASSYSESNTEAFF.

The gene calls are TRBV28 and TRBJ1-1; 7 positions agree with TRBD1. The CDR3 spans 13 residues. V dropped 5 bases and J dropped 7; count of bases not matched to a gene: 7. The germline V gene encodes CDR1 MDHEN and CDR2 SYDVKM. The CDR3, as DNA: TGTGCCAGCAGTCCGATCGGGACAGTTGAAGCTTTCTTT. Translated: CASSPIGTVEAFF.

This clonotype was found a few times. The chain recombines TRBV11-2 with TRBJ2-3; tentatively, D is TRBD1 or TRBD2 (5 bases each). Germline CDR1 and CDR2: SGHAT and FQNNGV. V was clipped by 7 bases and J by 0 bases, with 17 bases between them. The CDR3 sequence is 16 residues long. The CDR3: CASMDVGRKSTDTQYF. CDR3 bases: TGTGCCAGCATGGACGTGGGACGGAAAAGCACAGATACGCAGTATTTT. Complete variable domain (other parts from reference TRBV11-2 and TRBJ2-3): EAGVAQSPRYKIIEKRQSVAFWCNPISGHATLYWYQQILGQGPKLLIQFQNNGVVDDSQLPKDRFSAERLKGVDSTLKIQPAKLEDSAVYLCASMDVGRKSTDTQYFGPGTRLTVL.

Only a few counts were recorded for this clonotype. V and J are TRBV6-2 or TRBV6-3 and TRBJ2-5; 11 nucleotides agree with TRBD2. CDR1 and CDR2 from the germline V gene are MNHEY and SVGEGT. This CDR3 comprises 18 residues. Trimming cost V 0 bases and J 2 bases; bases outside gene matches: 8. This CDR3 is CASSYSHVTSGVQETQYF. The DNA of the CDR3 is TGTGCCAGCAGTTACTCTCACGTGACTAGCGGGGTACAAGAGACCCAGTACTTC.

The genes are TRBV4-3 and TRBJ2-2; D is possibly TRBD1 or TRBD2 (7 bases each). The germline V gene encodes CDR1 LGHNA and CDR2 YSLEER. Trimming stripped 3 bases from V and 5 bases from J, with 13 bases between. There are 15 residues in the CDR3. The CDR3 DNA is TGCGCCAGCAGCCAGAGCGGGACAGAGACCGGGGAGCTGTTTTTT. The encoded protein is CASSQSGTETGELFF.

This clonotype was detected a few times. The J gene is TRBJ1-1, the V gene TRBV10-3; D ambiguous. The CDR3 runs to 13 residues. Trimming cost V 2 bases and J 1 base, with 5 bases left between them. The germline V gene encodes CDR1 ENHRY and CDR2 SYGVKD. CDR3 DNA sequence: TGTGCCATCAGTGAGGCAGAGAACACTGAAGCTTTCTTT. It encodes CAISEAENTEAFF.

This clonotype appeared many times. This chain joins TRBV4-2 and TRBJ2-7; tentative D call: TRBD2 (6 bases). Germline CDR1 LGHNA, CDR2 YNFKEQ. The CDR3 spans 15 residues. V lost 0 bases, J lost 0 bases, and 9 bases lay in between. The CDR3 reads CASSQDTSYSYEQYF. DNA for the CDR3: TGTGCCAGCAGCCAAGATACTAGCTACTCCTACGAGCAGTACTTC.